The clone carrying this TCR beta chain came up many times. Its specificity is unknown. The data were obtained in a study of regulatory T cells in long-lasting Graves disease. The time point is: newly diagnosed GD, antithyroid drugs for less than 3 months. PBMC RNA served as the TCR library source. Investigators prepared the TCR beta libraries by applying iRepertoire HTBI primers and Arm-PCR of CDR3 regions. Each CDR3 protein is one row after TCRdb ran MiXCR on the multiplex PCR reads. The table records some 410,000 distinct CDR3 sequences, about a sixth of them present only once. The V end was cut by 1 base, the J end by 10 bases, with 11 bases between. There are 13 residues in the CDR3. Germline CDR1 SEHNR, CDR2 FQNEAQ (reference sequence). Broader study findings: Between persistent patients, fewer than 3,500 public clonotypes were shared, exceeding the 966 shared between new patients.

The data also belong to a second study, concerning T cells in Graves' hyperthyroidism and ophthalmopathy.

The chain carries TRBV7-9 and TRBJ1-5; D call uncertain. The sequencing here drew on peripheral blood mononuclear cells (PBMCs), taken at new diagnosis, from a patient treated with antithyroid drugs. This TCR derives from a woman under 40 with Graves disease. This chain's CDR3 is CASSLEGRHPQHF. As DNA, the CDR3 is TGTGCCAGCAGCTTAGAAGGGCGTCACCCCCAGCATTTT.